This T cell receptor (beta chain) was captured by sequencing in a study of T cells after yellow fever vaccination. Study-level points and caveats: One caveat is that FACS-sorted repertoires could contain abundant clonotypes contaminating from the bulk population. Boosting was followed by the reappearance of most primary-vaccination clones (roughly 95% CD4, 70% to 90% CD8).

This clonotype was recorded a few times. Its antigen is still unknown. TCR cDNA, made by 5'RACE template switching, carried an added universal primer site and UMIs. TCRdb independently ran MiXCR on the 5' RACE reads; one entry per CDR3 protein. The data show 170,000 or so distinct CDR3 sequences, roughly 6.2% seen once. CDR3 length: 15 amino acids. V trimming: 0 bases; J trimming: 5 bases; junction bases outside the gene matches: 7. The germline V gene encodes CDR1 LGHNA and CDR2 YNFKEQ. The origin of this receptor is a man in his late teens or twenties who received the YFV17D yellow fever vaccine. Material: CD4+ T cells sorted from PBMCs, obtained on the day of the first yellow fever vaccination. The rearrangement uses TRBV4-2 and TRBJ2-7; 7 bases are shared with TRBD2. CDR3 bases: TGTGCCAGCAGCCAAGACACCAGACTAGCCCACGAGCAGTACGTC. Protein product: CASSQDTRLAHEQYV.